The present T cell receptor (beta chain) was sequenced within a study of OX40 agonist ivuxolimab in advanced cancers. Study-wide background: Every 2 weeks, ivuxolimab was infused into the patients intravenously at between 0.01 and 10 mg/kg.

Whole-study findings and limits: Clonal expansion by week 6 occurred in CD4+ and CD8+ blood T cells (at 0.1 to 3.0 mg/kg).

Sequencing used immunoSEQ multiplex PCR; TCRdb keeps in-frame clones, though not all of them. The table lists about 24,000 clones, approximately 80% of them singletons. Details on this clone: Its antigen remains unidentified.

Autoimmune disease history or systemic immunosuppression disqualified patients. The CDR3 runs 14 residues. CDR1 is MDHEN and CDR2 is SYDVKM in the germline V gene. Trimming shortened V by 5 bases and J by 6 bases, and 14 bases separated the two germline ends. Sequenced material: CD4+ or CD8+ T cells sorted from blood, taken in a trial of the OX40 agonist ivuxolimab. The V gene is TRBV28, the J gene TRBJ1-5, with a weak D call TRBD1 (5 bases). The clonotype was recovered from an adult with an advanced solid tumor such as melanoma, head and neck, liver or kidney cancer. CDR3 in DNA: TGTGCCAGCAGTCCACTCCTTCAGGGTCAGCCCCAGCATTTT. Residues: CASSPLLQGQPQHF.